The 30 T cell receptor beta chains below come from one sample, sequenced in a study of T cell clonality in common variable immunodeficiency. Study-level results: In common variable immunodeficiency, TCR beta chains reportedly carried fewer deletions and N-nucleotide insertions.

Sequenced by immunoSEQ multiplex PCR; TCRdb stores in-frame clones only, minus some. Found here are 15,000 to 20,000 clones, no singletons; the ten largest cover around 6.1%. Their target antigens are unknown. Specimen: peripheral blood mononuclear cells. The receptors were sampled from a human donor with common variable immunodeficiency.

This clone was recorded many times. The CDR3 extends 3 residues past the end of the read, so its final part is completed from the germline J gene. The chain joins TRBV10-3 to TRBJ1-4; the D gene is possibly TRBD1 (6 bases). The ends were cut back, 1 base at V and 2 bases at J, with 11 bases in the middle. The CDR3 spans 16 residues. Germline CDR1 and CDR2: ENHRY and SYGVKD. CDR3 bases read: TGTGCCATCAGTGAGTTGGTGGGGGCTACTAATGAAAAA. Translation: CAISELVGATNEK. The whole CDR3 protein reads CAISELVGATNEKLFF.

There are many counts of this clone. From the germline J gene comes the end of the CDR3, since the read stops 3 residues before it. The J gene is TRBJ2-7, the V gene TRBV18; 9 bases fit TRBD1. CDR1 is KGHSH, CDR2 LQKENI, per germline. Trimming cost V 0 bases and J 5 bases; bases outside gene matches: 2. This CDR3 is built from 14 residues. Incomplete CDR3 DNA: TGTGCCAGCTCACCACCCGGACAGGGGAACGAG. Protein sequence: CASSPPGQGNE. Given in full, the CDR3 is CASSPPGQGNEQYF.

Regarding this clone: The sequence runs out 3 residues before the end of the CDR3; the remainder is reconstructed from the germline J gene. The chain employs TRBV4-2 and TRBJ2-5, with 14 positions matching TRBD2. Germline V gene sequence: CDR1 LGHNA, CDR2 YNFKEQ. The trim removed 4 bases at V and 5 bases at J, leaving 9 bases unmatched. There are 17 residues in the CDR3. CDR3 region: CASSRGTSGSLRETQYF. The DNA read from the CDR3 is TGTGCCAGCAGCCGAGGGACTAGCGGGAGTTTGAGGGAGACC.

Note on this clone: The read terminates 3 residues ahead of where the CDR3 ends, so the germline J gene completes it. V is TRBV7-9 and J is TRBJ1-4, with 7 bases matching TRBD1. With V trimmed by 5 bases and J by 7 bases, 10 bases remained unmatched. Per the germline V gene, CDR1 is SEHNR and CDR2 is FQNEAQ (reference sequence). The CDR3 consists of 15 residues. The CDR3 reads CASSLTTGTSEKLFF. The sequenced part of the CDR3 DNA is TGTGCCAGCAGCCTAACGACAGGGACCAGTGAAAAA.

In the case of this clone: The observed sequence ends 3 residues before the CDR3 terminus, with the missing tail filled in from the germline J gene. The chain combines TRBV6-2 or TRBV6-3 with TRBJ2-7, with TRBD1 as a possible D gene (6 bases). The V gene lost 7 bases and the J gene lost 6 bases, with 10 bases spanning the gap. The CDR3 contains 11 residues. CDR1 and CDR2 (germline): MNHEY, SVGEGT. CDR3 sequence: CASTQGGEQYF. The sequenced CDR3 bases are TGTGCCAGCACCCAAGGGGGCGAG.

Remarks on this clone: Read sequence stops 3 residues before the CDR3 end, and the germline J gene provides the missing end. V and J are TRBV18 and TRBJ2-7; D is perhaps TRBD1 or TRBD2 (5 bases each). Trimming cost V 10 bases and J 6 bases, with 22 bases left between them. Germline CDR1 KGHSH, CDR2 LQKENI. The length of the CDR3 is 14 residues. The CDR3 is CATAAKGNEGEQYF. The sequenced CDR3 bases are TGTGCCACCGCGGCTAAGGGGAATGAGGGCGAG.

This clone was seen repeatedly, ten times or more. With the read ending 3 residues before the CDR3 end, the germline J gene is used to fill in that end. V is TRBV7-2 and J is TRBJ1-1; D unclear. The germline CDR1 and CDR2 sequences are SGHTA and FQGNSA. Trimming left V 7 bases short and J 7 bases short, with 10 bases between. The CDR3 has 11 residues. Partial CDR3 DNA: TGTGCCAGCATCGAGGTCGATGAA. It is translated as CASIEVDE. The full CDR3 protein reads CASIEVDEAFF.

As regards this clone: Read data end 3 residues before the CDR3 end; the end is taken from the germline J gene. The rearrangement links TRBV7-9 to TRBJ2-1; D uncertain. This CDR3 spans 14 amino acids. The V gene lost 1 base and the J gene lost 7 bases, with 11 bases spanning the gap. Germline V CDR1 and CDR2: SEHNR, FQNEAQ (reference sequence). The CDR3 loop is CASSLDRLGNEQFF. CDR3 DNA, as far as it was read: TGTGCCAGCAGCTTAGATCGCCTCGGTAATGAG.

This clone came up many times. The read gets to within 3 residues of the CDR3 end, and the germline J gene fills in the rest. The genes are TRBV5-1 and TRBJ1-1; no clear D. Germline V gene data show CDR1 as SGHRS and CDR2 as YFSETQ. CDR3 length: 15 amino acids. V was pared by 0 bases and J by 0 bases, with 9 bases between. The part of the CDR3 DNA that was read is TGCGCCAGCAGCTTGGTCGCGGATATGAACACTGAA. Its protein product is CASSLVADMNTE. The whole CDR3 sequence is CASSLVADMNTEAFF.

Note on this clone: The CDR3 end lies 3 residues beyond the end of the read and is filled in from the germline J gene. The chain joins TRBV18 to TRBJ2-3; 8 positions agree with TRBD2. The CDR3 is 16 amino acids. Germline V gene data show CDR1 as KGHSH and CDR2 as LQKENI. Trimming took 7 bases from V and 0 from J; bases not matched to a gene: 9. The CDR3 is CASYELAEDSTDTQYF. The sequenced CDR3 bases are TGTGCCAGCTATGAACTAGCGGAGGATAGCACAGATACG. The variable domain in full, completed from reference TRBV18 and TRBJ2-3, reads NAGVMQNPRHLVRRRGQEARLRCSPMKGHSHVYWYRQLPEEGLKFMVYLQKENIIDESGMPKERFSAEFPKEGPSILRIQQVVRGDSAAYFCASYELAEDSTDTQYFGPGTRLTVL.

As regards this clone: The read ends 3 residues early relative to the CDR3; the germline J gene fills the gap. V gene TRBV19 combines with J gene TRBJ2-7; a possible D gene is TRBD1 (5 bases). CDR1 LNHDA and CDR2 SQIVND come from the germline V gene (reference sequence). The CDR3 runs 14 residues. The V end lost 2 bases, the J end lost 5 bases, and 13 bases lay between the germline ends. Incomplete CDR3 DNA: TGTGCCAGTAGTATAAGGGGCAGGATCAACGAG. As protein: CASSIRGRINE. The full CDR3 protein reads CASSIRGRINEQYF.

This clone was observed a handful of times. The DNA ends 3 residues before the CDR3 does, and the rest of the CDR3 is filled in from the germline J gene. This rearrangement joins TRBV30 to TRBJ2-3; possibly TRBD2 for D (6 bases). The CDR3 runs to 15 residues. CDR1 and CDR2 (germline): GTSNPN, SVGIG (reference sequence). Trimming cost V 2 bases and J 0 bases, with 12 bases left between them. The part of the CDR3 DNA that was read is TGTGCCTGGAGTTTACTAGCAGCTAGCACAGATACG. It is translated as CAWSLLAASTDT. The full CDR3 is CAWSLLAASTDTQYF.

This clone was seen repeatedly, ten times or more. The CDR3 is cut off 3 residues early in the read; its end comes from the germline J gene. The chain recombines TRBV18 with TRBJ2-3; D is perhaps TRBD2 (6 bases). Looked up from germline, CDR1 is KGHSH and CDR2 is LQKENI. Trimming removed 5 bases at V and 3 bases at J, with 9 bases between. This CDR3 is built from 13 residues. CDR3 in amino acids: CASSSGLTDTQYF. The CDR3 DNA, read in part, is TGTGCCAGCTCATCCGGACTAACAGATACG.

This clone was seen at least ten times. Sequencing ends 3 residues short of the CDR3 end; the germline J gene provides the rest. The J gene is TRBJ1-1, the V gene TRBV20-1; possible D gene TRBD1, 5 bases. Germline V lookup: CDR1 DFQATT, CDR2 SNEGSKA (reference sequence). This CDR3 spans 14 amino acids. V shed 1 base and J shed 1 base, with 10 bases lying between them. CDR3: CSARGGGGNTEAFF. The CDR3 DNA, read in part, is TGCAGTGCTAGAGGGGGGGGAGGGAACACTGAA.

This clone was counted many times. The sequenced part of the CDR3 DNA is TGCAGTGCTACCCTTCCGGGGGGCTCCAATGAG. The encoded protein is CSATLPGGSNE. The whole CDR3 reads CSATLPGGSNEQFF. This chain links TRBV20-1 with TRBJ2-1, with TRBD2 as a possible D gene (7 bases). The CDR3 extends 3 residues past the end of the read, so its final part is completed from the germline J gene. The length of the CDR3 is 14 residues. The germline V and J ends were trimmed by 4 bases and 6 bases, with 16 bases remaining between them. Germline V gene data show CDR1 as DFQATT and CDR2 as SNEGSKA (reference sequence).

A few counts support this clone. The read falls 3 residues short of the CDR3 end, and the missing part is taken from the germline J gene. The chain combines TRBV7-9 with TRBJ2-5, with unresolved D. Germline V gene data show CDR1 as SEHNR and CDR2 as FQNEAQ (reference sequence). The CDR3 spans 13 residues. The V and J ends lost 5 bases and 5 bases respectively, with 12 bases between them. The sequenced part of the CDR3 DNA is TGTGCCAGCAGCCTTGGCCCAGCGGAGACC. This translates into CASSLGPAET. The entire CDR3 protein reads CASSLGPAETQYF.

This clone was detected ten times or more. The DNA ends 3 residues before the CDR3 does, and the rest of the CDR3 is filled in from the germline J gene. The chain joins TRBV20-1 to TRBJ1-2; the D is unclear. Germline values: CDR1 DFQATT, CDR2 SNEGSKA (reference sequence). The CDR3 is made up of 15 amino acids. V gave up 1 base and J gave up 4 bases, with 16 bases separating them. Incomplete CDR3 DNA: TGCAGTGCTAGAGCCCTATCTGAGACATTCTATGGC. It specifies CSARALSETFYG. The entire CDR3 protein is CSARALSETFYGYTF.

Many counts were recorded for this clone. The observed sequence ends 3 residues before the CDR3 terminus, with the missing tail filled in from the germline J gene. The chain combines TRBV5-4 with TRBJ1-1; D call uncertain. From germline, CDR1 is SGHNT and CDR2 YYREEE (reference sequence). V dropped 2 bases and J dropped 1 base, with 6 bases sitting between them. This CDR3 has 13 amino acids. CDR3 amino acids: CASSLRGNTEAFF. Incomplete CDR3 DNA: TGTGCCAGCAGCTTACGGGGGAACACTGAA.

With respect to this clone: The read ends 3 residues shy of where the CDR3 ends; the end is completed using the germline J gene. The chain uses TRBV20-1 and TRBJ2-5; 11 positions agree with TRBD2. Trimming cost V 0 bases and J 5 bases; bases outside gene matches: 8. CDR3 length: 16 amino acids. Germline-derived CDR1 and CDR2 are DFQATT and SNEGSKA (reference sequence). The CDR3 bases that were read are TGCAGTGCTAGAGACGAGGGACTAGCGGTGGCGGAGACC. It specifies CSARDEGLAVAET. The entire CDR3 is CSARDEGLAVAETQYF.

This clone was recorded at least ten times. The read comes to an end 3 residues before the CDR3 does, leaving the germline J gene to fill in the end. V gene TRBV10-3 combines with J gene TRBJ2-6; TRBD1 aligns across 8 bases. J lost 2 bases, V lost 6 bases, and 6 bases had no gene match. The germline gives CDR1 ENHRY, CDR2 SYGVKD. There are 16 residues in the CDR3. This CDR3 reads CAIRGQALAGANVLTF. CDR3 DNA, as far as it was read: TGTGCCATCAGGGGACAGGCCCTTGCTGGGGCCAACGTC.

In the case of this clone: The read ends 3 residues shy of where the CDR3 ends; the end is completed using the germline J gene. V is TRBV7-3 and J is TRBJ2-3; D might be TRBD2 (6 bases). The CDR3 has 15 amino acids. Germline-derived CDR1 and CDR2 are SGHTA and FQGTGA. Trimming pared 6 bases from V and 1 base from J, leaving 14 bases between. CDR3 amino acids: CASRSLASRTDTQYF. Incomplete CDR3 DNA: TGTGCCAGCAGGTCGCTAGCGTCTCGCACAGATACG. The full variable domain, with the rest looked up from reference TRBV7-3 and TRBJ2-3, is GAGVSQTPSNKVTEKGKYVELRCDPISGHTALYWYRQSLGQGPEFLIYFQGTGAADDSGLPNDRFFAVRPEGSVSTLKIQRTERGDSAVYLCASRSLASRTDTQYFGPGTRLTVL.

This clone was seen at least ten times. The missing CDR3 end, 3 residues past where the read stops, is filled in from the germline J gene. The V and J genes are TRBV29-1 and TRBJ2-7, with 8 bases matching TRBD1. Germline CDR1 is SQVTM and CDR2 is ANQGSEA. V lost 6 bases to trimming and J lost 2 bases; unmatched junction nucleotides: 6. The CDR3 is 13 amino acids. The CDR3 DNA, read in part, is TGCAGCGTCAGACAGGGGCCAGCCTACGAG. Encoded protein: CSVRQGPAYE. Given in full, the CDR3 is CSVRQGPAYEQYF.

This clone came up many times. The read comes to an end 3 residues before the CDR3 does, leaving the germline J gene to fill in the end. This sequence joins TRBV7-2 and TRBJ2-7, with D hard to call. The CDR3 has 11 amino acids. Per the germline V gene, CDR1 is SGHTA and CDR2 is FQGNSA. Trimming removed 4 bases at V and 2 bases at J, with 3 bases between. CDR3 in amino acids: CASSSTYEQYF. The sequenced part of the CDR3 DNA is TGTGCCAGCAGCTCTACCTACGAG.

A note on this clone: The read terminates 3 residues ahead of where the CDR3 ends, so the germline J gene completes it. This chain links TRBV7-9 with TRBJ2-1; the match to TRBD2 covers 7 bases. CDR1 SEHNR and CDR2 FQNEAQ come from the germline V gene (reference sequence). The ends lost 5 bases at V and 8 bases at J; junction bases unmatched: 9. The CDR3 has 14 residues. The DNA read from the CDR3 is TGTGCCAGCAGCACCGGACTAGGAGTCTATGAG. It specifies CASSTGLGVYE. The entire CDR3 sequence reads CASSTGLGVYEQFF.

Comments on this clone: The CDR3 end is not reached by the read, which stops 3 residues before it; the germline J gene fills it in. This sequence joins TRBV13 and TRBJ1-4; tentative D call: TRBD1 (5 bases). The CDR3 is made up of 15 amino acids. Germline CDR1 reads PRHDT; CDR2 reads FYEKMQ (reference sequence). This CDR3 reads CASSLRLTDPEELFF. The sequenced CDR3 bases are TGTGCCAGCAGCTTACGGTTGACAGACCCCGAAGAA.

This clone was counted at least ten times. CDR3 DNA, as far as it was read: TGTGCCAGCTCACCACCGGAGGGCAGAAACAGGGCAAACGAG. This sequence encodes CASSPPEGRNRANE. Given in full, the CDR3 is CASSPPEGRNRANEQYF. The rearrangement uses TRBV18 and TRBJ2-7; D tentatively reads TRBD1 or TRBD2 (6 bases each). The CDR3 extends 3 residues past the end of the read, so its final part is completed from the germline J gene. V shed 0 bases and J shed 5 bases, with 20 bases lying between them. This CDR3 has 17 amino acids. The germline gives CDR1 KGHSH, CDR2 LQKENI.

This clone was picked up many times. The CDR3 end falls 3 residues outside the read, so it is completed with the germline J gene. J is TRBJ2-1 and V is TRBV19, with 13 bases identical to TRBD2. CDR1 is LNHDA and CDR2 is SQIVND in the germline V gene (reference sequence). V was pared by 6 bases and J by 7 bases, with 3 bases of the junction left unmatched. The CDR3 length is 14 residues. The covered CDR3 bases are TGTGCCAGTAGACCGGGACTAGCGGGGAATGAG. It codes for CASRPGLAGNE. The full CDR3 sequence reads CASRPGLAGNEQFF. Using reference TRBV19 and TRBJ2-1 for the parts outside the CDR3, the full variable domain is DGGITQSPKYLFRKEGQNVTLSCEQNLNHDAMYWYRQDPGQGLRLIYYSQIVNDFQKGDIAEGYSVSREKKESFPLTVTSAQKNPTAFYLCASRPGLAGNEQFFGPGTRLTVL.

A remark on this clone: From the germline J gene comes the end of the CDR3, since the read stops 3 residues before it. The chain is built from TRBV7-8 and TRBJ1-2; tentative D call: TRBD1 (5 bases). With 2 bases removed from V and 6 bases from J, the gap between germline ends came to 7 bases. The CDR3 runs 12 residues. Germline-derived CDR1 and CDR2 are SGHVS and FQNEAQ. The CDR3 bases that were read are TGTGCCAGCAGCTTACAGGGAAATGGC. It specifies CASSLQGNG. The full-length CDR3 reads as CASSLQGNGYTF.

With respect to this clone: The missing CDR3 end, 3 residues past where the read stops, is filled in from the germline J gene. The V and J genes are TRBV7-2 and TRBJ1-2; 9 bases agree with TRBD1. The CDR3 length is 15 residues. Germline-derived CDR1 and CDR2 are SGHTA and FQGNSA. Trimming cost V 3 bases and J 2 bases; bases outside gene matches: 4. CDR3 DNA, as far as it was read: TGTGCCAGCAGCTTTCGGGACAGGGAAAACTATGGC. It translates to CASSFRDRENYG. The full CDR3 reads CASSFRDRENYGYTF.

This clone was detected a few times. The sequenced fragment ends 3 residues before the CDR3 boundary, so the rest is inferred from the germline J gene. J is TRBJ2-7 and V is TRBV2; 8 bases are a match to TRBD2. Trimming cost V 6 bases and J 2 bases; bases outside gene matches: 9. In germline, CDR1 is SNHLY, CDR2 FYNNEI. This CDR3 is 15 amino acids long. CDR3 bases read: TGTGCCAGCAGGACAAGCGGGGGAGAGGCCTACGAG. Translated: CASRTSGGEAYE. The whole CDR3 protein is CASRTSGGEAYEQYF.